This T cell receptor (beta chain) is from a study of shared clonotypes between healthy human individuals. Looking at the study overall: The plates for each donor numbered three CD4 naive, three CD4 memory, two CD8 naive and one CD8 memory.

Terminally differentiated effector memory CD45RA+ cells were left out of the naive CD8 fraction, which was CD45RO-negative and positively selected for CCR7. Points from the study as a whole: The sole specimen, blood, was sampled, and tissue repertoires likely differ.

Template for every sorted-subset replicate PCR totaled around 200 ng DNA, around 33,000 T cell genomes. TCRdb keeps only in-frame clones here, not all; method: immunoSEQ multiplex PCR. This table holds some 2 million clones, roughly 94% found once. Germline V lookup: CDR1 SGHNT, CDR2 YYREEE (reference sequence). Germline trimming cut 4 bases from V and 6 bases from J; bases unmatched to any gene: 3. This CDR3 is 14 amino acids long. In the case of this clone: Its antigen is unidentified.

The material sequenced was naive CD8+ T cells sorted from blood. The origin of this receptor is a man younger than 30 in good health. The chain recombines TRBV5-4 with TRBJ2-7, with 14 positions matching TRBD2. As DNA, the CDR3 is TGTGCCAGCAGCACCGGGACTAGCGGGAGCGAGCAGTACTTC. It yields the protein CASSTGTSGSEQYF.